A selection of T cell receptor beta chains follows, all from one sample in a study of blood T cell repertoires in COVID-19. The assay was immunoSEQ multiplex PCR, and TCRdb's table has in-frame clones only and misses some. Found here are 400,000 to 550,000 clones, around 89% of them singletons; the top ten hold roughly 4%. Input material: peripheral blood. Receptors originate from a woman between 25 and 40 years old with acute or convalescent COVID-19. Each CDR3 is given with its conserved first and last residue. The D gene is left open where the match is weak. Clone size is stated in some rows and not others, as once, few, many or a class when expanded.

D gene: TRBD1; V gene: TRBV2; J gene: TRBJ2-7; clone size: -; CDR3 DNA: TGTGCCAGCAGTGAAGCCGGACAGGGACAGGACGAGCAGTACTTC; CDR3 protein: CASSEAGQGQDEQYF
D gene: TRBD2; V gene: TRBV7-9; J gene: TRBJ2-2; clone size: -; CDR3 DNA: TGTGCCAGCAGCTTAACCGGGACTACGAACACCGGGGAGCTGTTTTTT; CDR3 protein: CASSLTGTTNTGELFF
D gene: -; V gene: TRBV18; J gene: TRBJ2-5; clone size: once; CDR3 DNA: TGTGCCAGCTCACCAGTGCCAGGGCGAGAGACCCAGTACTTC; CDR3 protein: CASSPVPGRETQYF
D gene: TRBD2; V gene: TRBV7-8; J gene: TRBJ2-5; clone size: -; CDR3 DNA: TGTGCCAGCAGCTTAAGCGGGACGGAAAAAGAGACCCAGTACTTC; CDR3 protein: CASSLSGTEKETQYF
D gene: -; V gene: TRBV13; J gene: TRBJ2-7; clone size: -; CDR3 DNA: TGTGCCAGCAGCTTACTAAGGAGGCGCGACGAGCAGTACTTC; CDR3 protein: CASSLLRRRDEQYF
D gene: TRBD2; V gene: TRBV3-1/TRBV3-2; J gene: TRBJ2-3; clone size: -; CDR3 DNA: TGTGCCAGCAGCCAAGAAACTAGCGGGGGTAACAAGCGCACAGATACGCAGTATTTT; CDR3 protein: CASSQETSGGNKRTDTQYF
D gene: -; V gene: TRBV5-1; J gene: TRBJ1-4; clone size: -; CDR3 DNA: TGCGCCAGCAGCTTGGAGGGGGCAACTAATGAAAAACTGTTTTTT; CDR3 protein: CASSLEGATNEKLFF
D gene: TRBD1; V gene: TRBV27; J gene: TRBJ1-5; clone size: once; CDR3 DNA: TGTGCCAGCAGGCAACAGGGGACTGGCAATCAGCCCCAGCATTTT; CDR3 protein: CASRQQGTGNQPQHF
D gene: TRBD2; V gene: TRBV9; J gene: TRBJ2-1; clone size: -; CDR3 DNA: TGTGCCAGCAGCGTAGTGGCTAGCGGCAGTTACAATGAGCAGTTCTTC; CDR3 protein: CASSVVASGSYNEQFF
D gene: -; V gene: TRBV6-5; J gene: TRBJ1-6; clone size: few; CDR3 DNA: TGTGCCAGCAGACCCGGACAGTTCAATTCACCCCTCCACTTT; CDR3 protein: CASRPGQFNSPLHF
D gene: -; V gene: TRBV24-1; J gene: TRBJ2-3; clone size: -; CDR3 DNA: TGTGCCACGTCTAAACCCGGTGGCACAGATACGCAGTATTTT; CDR3 protein: CATSKPGGTDTQYF
D gene: TRBD1; V gene: TRBV29-1; J gene: TRBJ2-7; clone size: many; CDR3 DNA: TGCAGCGTCAACAGGGGATCCTACGAGCAGTACTTC; CDR3 protein: CSVNRGSYEQYF
D gene: TRBD1; V gene: TRBV2; J gene: TRBJ1-5; clone size: -; CDR3 DNA: TGTGCCAGCAGTGGTGGGGGACAGGGGGAGCCCCAGCATTTT; CDR3 protein: CASSGGGQGEPQHF
D gene: TRBD1; V gene: TRBV7-9; J gene: TRBJ1-1; clone size: -; CDR3 DNA: TGTGCCAGCAGCTTAGTGAGGGTTGGACAGGGATTTAGCACTGAAGCTTTCTTT; CDR3 protein: CASSLVRVGQGFSTEAFF
D gene: TRBD2; V gene: TRBV30; J gene: TRBJ2-7; clone size: once; CDR3 DNA: TGTGCCTGGAGTGGCGGACTAGCGGGGCAAGCCTACGAGCAGTACTTC; CDR3 protein: CAWSGGLAGQAYEQYF
D gene: -; V gene: TRBV3-1/TRBV3-2; J gene: TRBJ2-2; clone size: -; CDR3 DNA: TGTGCCAGCAGCCAAGATCCGGGAGCCGCGAACACCGGGGAGCTGTTTTTT; CDR3 protein: CASSQDPGAANTGELFF
D gene: -; V gene: TRBV6-1; J gene: TRBJ1-1; clone size: -; CDR3 DNA: TGTGCCAGCAGTGAAACGGGGTCGAACACTGAAGCTTTCTTT; CDR3 protein: CASSETGSNTEAFF
D gene: TRBD1; V gene: TRBV29-1; J gene: TRBJ1-2; clone size: -; CDR3 DNA: TGCAGCGTTGGGGACAGGAACTATGGCTACACCTTC; CDR3 protein: CSVGDRNYGYTF
D gene: TRBD2; V gene: TRBV27; J gene: TRBJ2-1; clone size: -; CDR3 DNA: TGTGCCAGCAGTTTATTACCTAGCGGGGGTGACAATGAGCAGTTCTTC; CDR3 protein: CASSLLPSGGDNEQFF
D gene: -; V gene: TRBV5-1; J gene: TRBJ1-3; clone size: -; CDR3 DNA: TGCGCCAGCAGCCCGGGAGGAAACACCATATATTTT; CDR3 protein: CASSPGGNTIYF
D gene: -; V gene: TRBV28; J gene: TRBJ1-4; clone size: -; CDR3 DNA: TGTGCCAGCAGCGGGGGAATAGACGAAAAACTGTTTTTT; CDR3 protein: CASSGGIDEKLFF
D gene: TRBD1; V gene: TRBV15; J gene: TRBJ2-7; clone size: -; CDR3 DNA: TGTGCCACCAGCAGAAAGGGAAGGACAGGGACGAACGAGCAGTACTTC; CDR3 protein: CATSRKGRTGTNEQYF
D gene: -; V gene: TRBV12-3/TRBV12-4; J gene: TRBJ1-3; clone size: -; CDR3 DNA: TGTGCCAGCAGTTTCAGGCAGGGAAACACCATATATTTT; CDR3 protein: CASSFRQGNTIYF
D gene: TRBD1; V gene: TRBV5-6; J gene: TRBJ2-7; clone size: -; CDR3 DNA: TGTGCCAGCAGCTTGGCCCCAGGGGGCAGGTACGAGCAGTACTTC; CDR3 protein: CASSLAPGGRYEQYF
D gene: -; V gene: TRBV19; J gene: TRBJ1-1; clone size: -; CDR3 DNA: TGTGCCAGTAGGGCAGAGGGTCCGGACGAAGCTTTCTTT; CDR3 protein: CASRAEGPDEAFF
D gene: TRBD1; V gene: TRBV7-9; J gene: TRBJ1-1; clone size: once; CDR3 DNA: TGTGCCAGCAGCTTGGGGGACAGGGGATTCACTGAAGCTTTCTTT; CDR3 protein: CASSLGDRGFTEAFF
D gene: -; V gene: TRBV7-9; J gene: TRBJ1-2; clone size: -; CDR3 DNA: TGTGCCAGCAGCTTAGGAGGGGGATCCTACGGCTACACCTTC; CDR3 protein: CASSLGGGSYGYTF
D gene: -; V gene: TRBV4-1; J gene: TRBJ2-1; clone size: -; CDR3 DNA: TGCGCCAGCAGCCAAGATTCGGCACAGAGCTCCTACAATGAGCAGTTCTTC; CDR3 protein: CASSQDSAQSSYNEQFF